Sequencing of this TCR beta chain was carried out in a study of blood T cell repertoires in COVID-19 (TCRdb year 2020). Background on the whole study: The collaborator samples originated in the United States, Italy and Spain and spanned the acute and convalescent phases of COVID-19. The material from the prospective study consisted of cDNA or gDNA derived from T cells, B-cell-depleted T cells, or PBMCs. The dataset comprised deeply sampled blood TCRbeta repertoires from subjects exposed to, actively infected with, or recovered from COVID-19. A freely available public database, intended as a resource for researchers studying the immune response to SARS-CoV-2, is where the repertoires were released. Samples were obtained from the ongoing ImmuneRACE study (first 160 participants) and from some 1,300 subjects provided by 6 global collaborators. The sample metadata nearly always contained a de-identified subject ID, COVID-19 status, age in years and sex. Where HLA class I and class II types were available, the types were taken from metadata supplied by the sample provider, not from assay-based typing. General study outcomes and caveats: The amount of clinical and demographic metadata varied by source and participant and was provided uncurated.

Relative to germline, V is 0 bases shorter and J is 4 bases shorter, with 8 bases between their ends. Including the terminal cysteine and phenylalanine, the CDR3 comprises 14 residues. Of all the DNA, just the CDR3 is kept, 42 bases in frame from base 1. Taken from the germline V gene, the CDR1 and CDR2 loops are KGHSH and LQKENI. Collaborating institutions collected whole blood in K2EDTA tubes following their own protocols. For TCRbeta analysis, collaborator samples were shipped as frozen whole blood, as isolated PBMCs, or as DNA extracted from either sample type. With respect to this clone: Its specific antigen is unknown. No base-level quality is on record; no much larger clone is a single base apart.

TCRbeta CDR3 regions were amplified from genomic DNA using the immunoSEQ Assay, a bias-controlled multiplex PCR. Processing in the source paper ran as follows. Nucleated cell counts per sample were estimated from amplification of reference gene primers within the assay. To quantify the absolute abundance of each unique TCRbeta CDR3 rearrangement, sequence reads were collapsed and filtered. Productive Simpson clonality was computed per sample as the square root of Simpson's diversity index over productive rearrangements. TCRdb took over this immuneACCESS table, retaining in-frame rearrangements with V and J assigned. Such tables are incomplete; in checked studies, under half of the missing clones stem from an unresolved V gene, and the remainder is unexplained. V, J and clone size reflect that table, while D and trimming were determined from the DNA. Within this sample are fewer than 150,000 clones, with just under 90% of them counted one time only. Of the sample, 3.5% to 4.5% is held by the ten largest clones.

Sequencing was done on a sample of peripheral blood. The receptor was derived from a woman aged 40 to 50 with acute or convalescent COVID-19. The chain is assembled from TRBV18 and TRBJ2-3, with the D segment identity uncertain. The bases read TGTGCCAGCTCACCACCTGTTTCTCCAGATACGCAGTATTTT. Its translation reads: CASSPPVSPDTQYF.